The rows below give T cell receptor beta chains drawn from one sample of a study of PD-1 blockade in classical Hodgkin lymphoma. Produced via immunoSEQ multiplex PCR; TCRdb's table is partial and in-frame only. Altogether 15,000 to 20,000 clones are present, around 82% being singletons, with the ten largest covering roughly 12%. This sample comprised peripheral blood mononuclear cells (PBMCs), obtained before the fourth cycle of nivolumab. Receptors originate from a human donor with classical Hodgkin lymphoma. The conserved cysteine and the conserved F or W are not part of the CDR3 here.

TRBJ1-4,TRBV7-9,ASSLDRGANEKLF
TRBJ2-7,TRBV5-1,ASSLGMGDSYEQY
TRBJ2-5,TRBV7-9,ASSLDRQETQY
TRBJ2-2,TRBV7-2,ASSLQQSTGELF
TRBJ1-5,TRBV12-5,ASGSSGGGVEH
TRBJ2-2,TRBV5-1,ASSFFQSAGELF
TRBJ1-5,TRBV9,ASSVWGNSNQPQH
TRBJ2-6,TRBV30,AWSVRLGGMANVLT
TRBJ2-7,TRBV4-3,ASSSTQGAYEQY
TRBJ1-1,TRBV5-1,ASSLQTGNTEAF
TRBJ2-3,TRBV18,ASSSKDSSTDTQY
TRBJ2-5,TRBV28,ASRRTGGKKTQY
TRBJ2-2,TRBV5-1,ASSLSGLGTGELF
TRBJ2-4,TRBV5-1,ASSLGTANIQY
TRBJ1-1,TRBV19,ASSTGTEAF
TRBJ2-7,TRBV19,ASSSTGGEQY
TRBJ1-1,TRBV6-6,AILQSPGTGRFEAF
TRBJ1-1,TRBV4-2,ASSQEESFQNTEAF
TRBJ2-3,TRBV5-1,ASSLGRGSTDTQY
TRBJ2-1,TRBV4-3,ASSQDEGGAYNEQF
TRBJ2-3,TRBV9,ASSVAASGSSTDTQY
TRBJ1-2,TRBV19,ASNLGLGNYGYT
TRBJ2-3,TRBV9,ASSQGGGAADTQY
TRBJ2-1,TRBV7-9,ASSLEGGSYNEQF
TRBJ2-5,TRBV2,ASSRDRGSKTQY
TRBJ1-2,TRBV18,ASSPIPQVQGANYGYT
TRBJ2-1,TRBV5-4,ASSLGGTSYNEQF
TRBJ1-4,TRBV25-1,ASSESRGREDEKLF
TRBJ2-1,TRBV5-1,ASSIMLAYNEQF
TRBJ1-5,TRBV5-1,ASSLGGVSNQPQH
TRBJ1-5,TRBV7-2,ASSLDFQPQH
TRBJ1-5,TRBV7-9,ASSLDGGQSDRPH
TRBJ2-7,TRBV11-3,AHYPSHGPYEQY
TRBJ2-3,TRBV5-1,ASSLTGQNTDTQY
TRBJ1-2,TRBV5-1,ASSLGDRQYGYT
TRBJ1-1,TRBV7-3,ASSLAGGLNTEAF
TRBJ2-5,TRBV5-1,ASSPNEGGKETQY
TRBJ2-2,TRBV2,ASGTQNTGELF
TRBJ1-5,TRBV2,ASSSFSTGGNQPQH
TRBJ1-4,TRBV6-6,ASGRGGNNEKLF
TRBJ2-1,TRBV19,ASSIDVSSYNEQF
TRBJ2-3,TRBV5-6,ASSSYTGEAPDTQY
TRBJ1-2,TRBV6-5,ASSYRVNSNGYT
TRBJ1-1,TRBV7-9,ANIPSGGREAF
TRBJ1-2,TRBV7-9,ASSLSGQVIGYT
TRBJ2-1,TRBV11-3,ASSLGTGGSNEQF
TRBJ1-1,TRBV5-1,ASSAHGAPSEAF
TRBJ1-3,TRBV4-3,ASSLIPGSGNTIY
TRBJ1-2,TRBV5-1,ASSGTADGGYT
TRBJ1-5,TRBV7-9,ASSLPDQPQH
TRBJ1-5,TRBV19,ASSIGRQGRQPQH
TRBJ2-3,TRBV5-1,ASSISGGAPDTQY
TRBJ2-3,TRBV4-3,ASSQESWGITTDTQY
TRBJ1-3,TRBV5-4,ASSNSLPRKSSGNTIY